The 14 T cell receptor beta chains in this list originate from one sample, sequenced in a study of T cell responses to AZD1222 COVID-19 vaccine. Clones were read by immunoSEQ multiplex PCR, and TCRdb kept only the in-frame ones, dropping some. The table includes over 85,000 clones, around 81% detected once. The specimen comprised peripheral blood, sampled on day 0 of AZD1222 vaccination. These receptors all stem from an adult in good health.

The chain links TRBV24-1 to TRBJ1-1; TRBD1 matches 7 bases. V lost 10 bases, J lost 4 bases, and 8 bases stayed unmatched. The germline gives CDR1 KGHDR, CDR2 SFDVKD. The CDR3 has 13 amino acids. CDR3 coding DNA: TGTGCCACTCGACAGGGACCGAGCACTGAAGCTTTCTTT. Its protein is CATRQGPSTEAFF.

This chain connects TRBV18 to TRBJ1-5; tentatively, D is TRBD1 (6 bases). The CDR3 runs to 16 residues. Deletions cut 1 base from V and 2 bases from J, with 12 bases between. Germline CDR1 and CDR2: KGHSH and LQKENI. The CDR3 spells CASSPRGPAGNQPQHF. CDR3 coding DNA: TGTGCCAGCTCACCACGGGGGCCGGCGGGCAATCAGCCCCAGCATTTT.

The chain has TRBV6-2 or TRBV6-3 and TRBJ2-7; 7 positions match TRBD1. Germline CDR1 MNHEY, CDR2 SVGEGT. The V gene end was trimmed by 4 bases and the J gene end by 5 bases; junction bases not matched to a gene: 8. The CDR3 loop spans 14 amino acids. This CDR3 is CASSWGQPSHEQYF. The CDR3 DNA reads TGTGCCAGCAGTTGGGGACAGCCCAGCCACGAGCAGTACTTC.

J is TRBJ1-1 and V is TRBV12-3 or TRBV12-4, with a tentative D call TRBD1 (5 bases). V was pared by 4 bases and J by 5 bases, with 11 bases between. This CDR3 spans 13 amino acids. CDR3 region: CASSSTGLTEAFF. The DNA for the CDR3 is TGTGCCAGCAGTTCAACAGGTCTGACTGAAGCTTTCTTT.

Here the CDR3 DNA reads TGTGCCAGCAGTTTAATACAGGGACGGGCCGAGCAGTACTTC. The encoded protein is CASSLIQGRAEQYF. The rearrangement joins TRBV28 to TRBJ2-7; a weak D match, TRBD1 (6 bases). The V end lost 2 bases, the J end lost 6 bases, and 14 bases lay between the germline ends. The CDR3 sequence is 14 residues long. CDR1 is MDHEN and CDR2 is SYDVKM in the germline V gene.

This sequence joins TRBV3-1 (or the pseudogene TRBV3-2) and TRBJ2-1, with 9 bases lining up with TRBD2. The germline V gene encodes CDR1 LGHDT and CDR2 YNNKEL (reference sequence). The V gene end was trimmed by 3 bases and the J gene end by 6 bases; junction bases not matched to a gene: 9. CDR3 size: 16 residues. CDR3 loop: CASSQTAGGPRNEQFF. For the CDR3, the DNA is TGTGCCAGCAGCCAGACGGCGGGAGGGCCCCGCAATGAGCAGTTCTTC.

The chain links TRBV7-8 to TRBJ2-6, with D uncertain. The CDR3 contains 14 residues. Trimming stripped 7 bases from V and 0 bases from J, with 7 bases between. Germline CDR1 is SGHVS and CDR2 is FQNEAQ. As DNA, the CDR3 is TGTGCCAGCACAAAGAGCTCTGGGGCCAACGTCCTGACTTTC. This translates into CASTKSSGANVLTF.

This rearrangement joins TRBV19 to TRBJ2-5, with TRBD2 identical over 10 bases. The germline CDR1 and CDR2 sequences are LNHDA and SQIVND (reference sequence). CDR3 length equals 14 residues. V shed 4 bases, J shed 5 bases, and the junction held 4 bases outside the gene matches. The CDR3, as DNA: TGTGCCAGTAGTAGAAATAGCGGGGGGGAGACCCAGTACTTC. Protein sequence: CASSRNSGGETQYF.

This clone was picked up a small number of times. The chain's CDR3 is CAWNRGSNQPQHF. In DNA form, the CDR3 reads TGTGCCTGGAACAGGGGTAGCAATCAGCCCCAGCATTTT. This chain links TRBV30 with TRBJ1-5; 7 bases are shared with TRBD1. The CDR3 totals 13 residues. J gave up 0 bases and V 4 bases, and 0 bases lay outside the gene matches. Germline lookup yields CDR1 GTSNPN and CDR2 SVGIG (reference sequence).

The sample holds one count of this clone. CDR3 protein: CASSGSGSFIEQFF. CDR3 nucleotides: TGTGCCAGCAGCGGTAGCGGGAGTTTTATTGAGCAGTTCTTC. V gene TRBV28 combines with J gene TRBJ2-1, with 9 bases aligning to TRBD2. The CDR3 is made up of 14 amino acids. The ends lost 6 bases at V and 9 bases at J; junction bases unmatched: 9. CDR1 is MDHEN and CDR2 is SYDVKM in the germline V gene.

The chain employs TRBV18 and TRBJ1-1; maybe TRBD1 (6 bases). The germline gives CDR1 KGHSH, CDR2 LQKENI. The CDR3 consists of 13 residues. Deletions cut 5 bases from V and 1 base from J, with 8 bases between. CDR3 nucleotide sequence: TGTGCCAGCTCATCACAGGGGAACACTGAAGCTTTCTTT. It is translated as CASSSQGNTEAFF.

The V and J genes are TRBV5-4 and TRBJ1-2; no firm D call. Germline values: CDR1 SGHNT, CDR2 YYREEE (reference sequence). CDR3 length: 14 residues. V was cut by 3 bases and J by 0 bases, with 9 bases left in between. CDR3 protein: CASSSSGTNYGYTF. The DNA for the CDR3 is TGTGCCAGCAGCTCCTCGGGGACTAACTATGGCTACACCTTC.

This clone came up a few times. The V and J genes are TRBV19 and TRBJ1-6; tentative D call: TRBD1 (6 bases). The CDR3 is made up of 13 amino acids. Germline V gene lookup returns CDR1 LNHDA and CDR2 SQIVND (reference sequence). Trimming stripped 7 bases from V and 10 bases from J, with 14 bases between. CDR3 sequence (DNA): TGTGCCAGTAAGGAACAGGGTCCCTCACCCCTCCACTTT. Its translation is CASKEQGPSPLHF.

This clone was observed a few times. Germline and junction disagree at one end, which may indicate a read error. The V call is TRBV11-2, the J call TRBJ1-1; D gene unclear. This CDR3 region has 13 residues. The germline V gene has CDR1 SGHAT and CDR2 FQNNGV. The CDR3 nucleotides read TGTGCCAGCAGCTCCCTGAGGCATAGGCAAGGAATCTTT. Amino acid sequence: CASSSLRHRQGIF.